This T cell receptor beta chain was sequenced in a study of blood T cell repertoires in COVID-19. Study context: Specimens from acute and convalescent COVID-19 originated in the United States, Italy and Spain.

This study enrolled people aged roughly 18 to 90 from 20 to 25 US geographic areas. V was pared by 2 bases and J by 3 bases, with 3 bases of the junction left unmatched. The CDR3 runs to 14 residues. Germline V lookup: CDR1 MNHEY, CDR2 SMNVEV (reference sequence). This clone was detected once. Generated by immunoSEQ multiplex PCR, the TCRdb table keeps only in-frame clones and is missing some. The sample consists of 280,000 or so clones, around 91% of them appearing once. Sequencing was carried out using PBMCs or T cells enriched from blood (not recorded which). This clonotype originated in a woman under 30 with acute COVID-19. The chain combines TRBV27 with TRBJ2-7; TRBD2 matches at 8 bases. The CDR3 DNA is TGTGCCAGCAGTTTAGGGACTAGGGGCTACGAGCAGTACTTC. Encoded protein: CASSLGTRGYEQYF.